This T cell receptor beta chain was profiled in a study of blood T cell repertoires in COVID-19. Study details: From T cells, B-cell-depleted T cells, or PBMCs came the material, which was cDNA or gDNA.

In the authors' workflow: Nucleated cell number was recorded as an estimate derived from reference gene primer amplification. Repertoires were generated with immunoSEQ multiplex PCR, while TCRdb's copy carries only in-frame clones and drops some. The V and J calls and clone size are taken from that table; D and trimming were inferred from the DNA. The data contain more than 95,000 clones, roughly 80% of them singletons. Unmatched junction bases numbered 14, after V lost 3 bases and J lost 2 bases. There are 18 residues in the CDR3. Germline lookup yields CDR1 SGDLS and CDR2 YYNGEE. The origin of this receptor is a man aged 70 or older with acute or convalescent COVID-19. This rearrangement joins TRBV9 to TRBJ2-4, with 7 bases that match TRBD1. Source material: peripheral blood. The CDR3 DNA reads as TGTGCCAGCAGCGGTAGGGACAGACCTAGCTCCCCCAAAAACATTCAGTACTTC. Translation gives CASSGRDRPSSPKNIQYF.